This section outlines one T cell receptor beta chain sequence together with its context. Its antigen is as yet unknown. Germline values: CDR1 SEHNR, CDR2 FQNEAQ (reference sequence). The V end lost 1 base, the J end lost 1 base, and 7 bases lay between the germline ends. This CDR3 is built from 14 residues. These data originate in a study of T cell responses to AZD1222 COVID-19 vaccine. About the study: Whether given at about 4 or about 12 weeks, second doses were pooled.

Overall study findings and caveats: Most donors were white British, females outnumbered males, and clonal diversity was possibly underestimated. The study reported that nearly half of spike-specific TCRs target unmutated variant regions. Vaccine-related CD4 TCRs covered spike, predominating at 160-218 and 743-854.

Only in-frame clones appear in the TCRdb table, and some are missing; sequencing was by immunoSEQ multiplex PCR. The sample holds 100,000 or so clones, just under 90% seen once. V is TRBV7-9 and J is TRBJ2-5, with TRBD1 as a possible D gene (5 bases). This receptor was obtained from an adult in good health. The sample here was peripheral blood, taken on day 0 of AZD1222 vaccination. The CDR3 spells CASSLGQIQETQYF. The CDR3 DNA follows: TGTGCCAGCAGCTTAGGACAGATCCAAGAGACCCAGTACTTC. The full variable domain, in which reference TRBV7-9 and TRBJ2-5 provide the parts outside the CDR3, is DTGVSQNPRHKITKRGQNVTFRCDPISEHNRLYWYRQTLGQGPEFLTYFQNEAQLEKSRLLSDRFSAERPKGSFSTLEIQRTEQGDSAMYLCASSLGQIQETQYFGPGTRLLVL.